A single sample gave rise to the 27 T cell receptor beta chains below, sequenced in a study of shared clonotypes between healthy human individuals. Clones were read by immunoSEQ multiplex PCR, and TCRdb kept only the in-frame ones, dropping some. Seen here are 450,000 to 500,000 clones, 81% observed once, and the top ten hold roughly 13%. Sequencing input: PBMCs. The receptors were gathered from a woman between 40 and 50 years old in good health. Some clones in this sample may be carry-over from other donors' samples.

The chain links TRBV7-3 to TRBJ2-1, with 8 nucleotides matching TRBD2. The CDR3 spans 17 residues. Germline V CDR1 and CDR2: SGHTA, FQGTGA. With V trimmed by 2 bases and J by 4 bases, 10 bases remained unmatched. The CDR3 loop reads CASSLAPGGRPYNEQFF. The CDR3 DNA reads TGTGCCAGCAGCTTAGCCCCCGGCGGGAGGCCTTACAATGAGCAGTTCTTC.

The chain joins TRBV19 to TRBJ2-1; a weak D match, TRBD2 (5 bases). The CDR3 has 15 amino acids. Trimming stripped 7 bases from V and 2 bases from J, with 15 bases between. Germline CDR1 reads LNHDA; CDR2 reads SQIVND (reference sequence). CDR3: CASTSHKGAYNEQFF. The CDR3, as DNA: TGTGCCAGTACTTCCCACAAGGGAGCCTACAATGAGCAGTTCTTC.

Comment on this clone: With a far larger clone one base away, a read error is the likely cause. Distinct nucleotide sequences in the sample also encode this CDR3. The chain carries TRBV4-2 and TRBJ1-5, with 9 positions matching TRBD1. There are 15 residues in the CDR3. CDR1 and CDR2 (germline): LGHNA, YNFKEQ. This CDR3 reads CASSQGTGLGQPQHF. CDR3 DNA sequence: TGTGCAAGCAGCCAAGGGACAGGGTTGGGTCAGCCCCAGCATTTT.

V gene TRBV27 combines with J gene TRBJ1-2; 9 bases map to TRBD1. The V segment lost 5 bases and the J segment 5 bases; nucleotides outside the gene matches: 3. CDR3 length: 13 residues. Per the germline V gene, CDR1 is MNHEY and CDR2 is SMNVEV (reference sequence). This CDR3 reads CASSQDRGYGYTF. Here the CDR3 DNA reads TGTGCCAGCAGTCAGGACAGGGGATATGGCTACACCTTC.

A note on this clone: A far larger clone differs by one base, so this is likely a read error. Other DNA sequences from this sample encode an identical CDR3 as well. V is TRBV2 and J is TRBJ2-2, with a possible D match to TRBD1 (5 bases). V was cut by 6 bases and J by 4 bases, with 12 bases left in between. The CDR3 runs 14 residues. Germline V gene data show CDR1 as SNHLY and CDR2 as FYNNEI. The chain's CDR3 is CASSPLTVTGELFF. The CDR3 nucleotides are TGTGCCAGCAGCCCGCTGACAGTCACCGGGGAGCTGTTTTTT.

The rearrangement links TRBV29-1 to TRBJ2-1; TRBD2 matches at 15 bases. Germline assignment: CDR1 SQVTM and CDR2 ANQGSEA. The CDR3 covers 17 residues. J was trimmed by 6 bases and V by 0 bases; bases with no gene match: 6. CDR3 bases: TGCAGCGTTGAAGAGCGGGGACTAGCGGGAGGTGGCAATGAGCAGTTCTTC. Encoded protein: CSVEERGLAGGGNEQFF.

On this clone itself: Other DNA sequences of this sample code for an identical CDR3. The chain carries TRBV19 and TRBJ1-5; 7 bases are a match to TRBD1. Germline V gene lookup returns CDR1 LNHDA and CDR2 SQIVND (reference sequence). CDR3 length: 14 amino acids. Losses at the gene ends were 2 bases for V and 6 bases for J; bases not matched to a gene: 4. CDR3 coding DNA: TGTGCCAGTAGTATACAAGGGGGCGGTCAGCCCCAGCATTTT. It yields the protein CASSIQGGGQPQHF.

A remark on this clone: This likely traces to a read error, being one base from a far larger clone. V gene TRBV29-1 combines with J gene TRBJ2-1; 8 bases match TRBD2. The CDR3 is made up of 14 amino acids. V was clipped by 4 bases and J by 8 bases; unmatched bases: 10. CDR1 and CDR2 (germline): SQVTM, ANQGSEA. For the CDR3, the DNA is TGCAGCGTTGGACCTAGCGGGCATCTCGATGAGCAGTTCTTC. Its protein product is CSVGPSGHLDEQFF.

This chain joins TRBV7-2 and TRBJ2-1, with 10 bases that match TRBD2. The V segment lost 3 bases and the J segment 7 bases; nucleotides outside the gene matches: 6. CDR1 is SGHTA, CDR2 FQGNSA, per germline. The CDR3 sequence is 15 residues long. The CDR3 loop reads CASSLASGSWNEQFF. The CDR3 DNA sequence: TGTGCCAGCAGCTTGGCTAGCGGGAGTTGGAATGAGCAGTTCTTC.

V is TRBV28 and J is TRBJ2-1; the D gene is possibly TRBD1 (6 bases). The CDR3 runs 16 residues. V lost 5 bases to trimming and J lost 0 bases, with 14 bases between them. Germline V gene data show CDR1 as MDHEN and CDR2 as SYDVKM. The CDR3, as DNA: TGTGCCAGCAGTACCACAGGGTCGGGCTCCTACAATGAGCAGTTCTTC. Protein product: CASSTTGSGSYNEQFF.

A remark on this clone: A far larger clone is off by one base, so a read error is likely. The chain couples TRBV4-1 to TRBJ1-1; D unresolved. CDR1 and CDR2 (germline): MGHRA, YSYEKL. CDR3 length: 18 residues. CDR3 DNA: TGCGCCAGCAGCCAAGGGGTTGGTCCTGGGAGGATGAACGCTGAAGCTTTCTTT. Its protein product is CASSQGVGPGRMNAEAFF.

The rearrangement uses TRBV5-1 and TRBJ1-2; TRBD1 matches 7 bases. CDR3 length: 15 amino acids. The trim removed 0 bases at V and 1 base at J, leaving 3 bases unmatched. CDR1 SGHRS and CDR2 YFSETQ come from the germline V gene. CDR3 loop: CASSLGRDSNYGYTF. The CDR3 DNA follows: TGCGCCAGCAGCTTGGGCCGGGACAGTAACTATGGCTACACCTTC.

The CDR3 protein is CASSGQGAGTGELFF. The CDR3 DNA reads TGTGCCAGCAGTGGACAGGGGGCAGGGACCGGGGAGCTGTTTTTT. The chain couples TRBV28 to TRBJ2-2; 11 bases map to TRBD1. The CDR3 has 15 amino acids. Germline V gene sequence: CDR1 MDHEN, CDR2 SYDVKM. Unmatched junction bases numbered 4, after V lost 5 bases and J lost 5 bases.

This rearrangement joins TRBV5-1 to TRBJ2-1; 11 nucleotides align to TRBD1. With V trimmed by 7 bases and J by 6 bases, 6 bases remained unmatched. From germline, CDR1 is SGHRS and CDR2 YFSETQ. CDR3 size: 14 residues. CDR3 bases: TGCGCCAGCTTCCAGGGGACAGGGGGCAATGAGCAGTTCTTC. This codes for CASFQGTGGNEQFF. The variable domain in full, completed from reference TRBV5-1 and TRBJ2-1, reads KAGVTQTPRYLIKTRGQQVTLSCSPISGHRSVSWYQQTPGQGLQFLFEYFSETQRNKGNFPGRFSGRQFSNSRSEMNVSTLELGDSALYLCASFQGTGGNEQFFGPGTRLTVL.

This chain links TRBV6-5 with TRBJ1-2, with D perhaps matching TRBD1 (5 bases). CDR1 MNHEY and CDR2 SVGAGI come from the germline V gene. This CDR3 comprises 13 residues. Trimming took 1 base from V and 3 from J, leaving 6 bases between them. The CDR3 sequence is CASSYYRHYGYTF. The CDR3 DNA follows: TGTGCCAGCAGTTACTACAGGCACTATGGCTACACCTTC.

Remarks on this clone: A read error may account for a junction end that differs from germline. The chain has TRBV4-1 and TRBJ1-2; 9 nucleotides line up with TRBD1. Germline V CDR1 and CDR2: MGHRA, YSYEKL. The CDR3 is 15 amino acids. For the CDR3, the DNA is TGCGCCAGCAGTCAAGGGTACAGGGGGCAGGATGGCTACACCTTC. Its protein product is CASSQGYRGQDGYTF.

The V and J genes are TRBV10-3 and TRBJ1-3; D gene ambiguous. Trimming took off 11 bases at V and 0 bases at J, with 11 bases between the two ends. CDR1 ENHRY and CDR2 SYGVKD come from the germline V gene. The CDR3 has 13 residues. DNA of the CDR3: TGTGCCTCTGGGCCCAGCTCTGGAAACACCATATATTTT. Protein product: CASGPSSGNTIYF.

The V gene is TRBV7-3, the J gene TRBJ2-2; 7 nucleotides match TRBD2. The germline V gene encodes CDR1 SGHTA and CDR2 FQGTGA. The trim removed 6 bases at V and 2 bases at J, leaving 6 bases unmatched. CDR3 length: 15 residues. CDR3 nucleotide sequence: TGTGCCAGCAGACCTAGCGGAACAAACACCGGGGAGCTGTTTTTT. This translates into CASRPSGTNTGELFF.

DNA for the CDR3: TGTGCCAGCAGCGTAACCCGGGACAGGGGGGCTGAAGCTTTCTTT. This translates into CASSVTRDRGAEAFF. This chain joins TRBV9 and TRBJ1-1, with 11 bases that match TRBD1. Germline V gives CDR1 SGDLS, CDR2 YYNGEE. Unmatched junction bases numbered 5, after V lost 1 base and J lost 6 bases. This CDR3 spans 15 amino acids.

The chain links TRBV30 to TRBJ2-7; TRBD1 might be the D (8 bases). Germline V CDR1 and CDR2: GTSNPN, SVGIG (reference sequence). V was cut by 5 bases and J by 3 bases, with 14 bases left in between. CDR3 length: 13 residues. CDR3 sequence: CAWGTGGGYEQYF. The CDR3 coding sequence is TGTGCCTGGGGAACAGGGGGGGGCTACGAGCAGTACTTC. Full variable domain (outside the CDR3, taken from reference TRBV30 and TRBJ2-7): SQTIHQWPATLVQPVGSPLSLECTVEGTSNPNLYWYRQAAGRGLQLLFYSVGIGQISSEVPQNLSASRPQDRQFILSSKKLLLSDSGFYLCAWGTGGGYEQYFGPGTRLTVT.

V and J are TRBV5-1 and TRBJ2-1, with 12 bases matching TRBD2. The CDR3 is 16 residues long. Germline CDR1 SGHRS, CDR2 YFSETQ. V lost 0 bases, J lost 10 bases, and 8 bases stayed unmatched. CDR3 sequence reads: CASSLDGLAGIGEQFF. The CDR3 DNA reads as TGCGCCAGCAGCTTGGACGGACTAGCGGGAATTGGAGAGCAGTTCTTC. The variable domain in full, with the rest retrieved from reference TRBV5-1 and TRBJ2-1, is KAGVTQTPRYLIKTRGQQVTLSCSPISGHRSVSWYQQTPGQGLQFLFEYFSETQRNKGNFPGRFSGRQFSNSRSEMNVSTLELGDSALYLCASSLDGLAGIGEQFFGPGTRLTVL.

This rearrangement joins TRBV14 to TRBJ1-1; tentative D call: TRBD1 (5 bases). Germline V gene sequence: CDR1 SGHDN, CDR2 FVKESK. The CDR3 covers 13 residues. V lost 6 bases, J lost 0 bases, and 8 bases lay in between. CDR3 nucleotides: TGTGCCAGCAGACGGGGCCTGAACACTGAAGCTTTCTTT. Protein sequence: CASRRGLNTEAFF.

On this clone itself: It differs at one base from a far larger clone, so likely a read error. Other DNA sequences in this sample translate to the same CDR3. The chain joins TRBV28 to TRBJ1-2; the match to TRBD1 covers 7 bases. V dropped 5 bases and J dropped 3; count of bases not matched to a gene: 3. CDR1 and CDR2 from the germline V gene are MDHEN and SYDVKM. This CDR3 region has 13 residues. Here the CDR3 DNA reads TGTGCCAGCAGTGCAGGGACAGACTATGGCTACACCTTC. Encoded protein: CASSAGTDYGYTF.

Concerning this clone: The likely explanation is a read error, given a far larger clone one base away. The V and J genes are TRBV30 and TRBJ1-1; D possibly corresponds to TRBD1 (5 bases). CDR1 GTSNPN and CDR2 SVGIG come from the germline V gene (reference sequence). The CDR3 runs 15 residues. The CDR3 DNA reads TGTGCCTGGAGCTTACCTTTGGGACTTAACATTGAAGCTTTCTTT. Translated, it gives CAWSLPLGLNIEAFF. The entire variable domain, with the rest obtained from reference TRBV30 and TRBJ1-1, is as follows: SQTIHQWPATLVQPVGSPLSLECTVEGTSNPNLYWYRQAAGRGLQLLFYSVGIGQISSEVPQNLSASRPQDRQFILSSKKLLLSDSGFYLCAWSLPLGLNIEAFFGQGTRLTVV.

CDR3 in DNA: TGTGCCAGCAGCCGGGGACAGGCTTACTCTGGGGCCAACGTCCTGACTTTC. Translated: CASSRGQAYSGANVLTF. J is TRBJ2-6 and V is TRBV4-2; TRBD1 matches 8 bases. V lost 4 bases to trimming and J lost 0 bases; unmatched junction nucleotides: 5. The CDR3 loop spans 17 amino acids. CDR1 is LGHNA and CDR2 is YNFKEQ in the germline V gene.

In DNA, the CDR3 is TGCGCCAGCAGCGCGCCCCGGCAGGACAGGGGTGGCGGGGAGCTGTTTTTT. It translates to CASSAPRQDRGGGELFF. J is TRBJ2-2 and V is TRBV5-1, with 9 bases identical to TRBD1. The CDR3 covers 17 residues. Germline CDR1 and CDR2: SGHRS and YFSETQ. V was pared by 4 bases and J by 7 bases, with 14 bases of the junction left unmatched.

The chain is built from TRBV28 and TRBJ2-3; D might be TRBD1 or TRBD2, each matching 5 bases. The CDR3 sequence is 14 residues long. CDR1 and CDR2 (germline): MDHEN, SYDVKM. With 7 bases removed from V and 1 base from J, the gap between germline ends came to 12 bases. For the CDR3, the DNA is TGTGCCAGCACACGGGGCCTCGGCACAGATACGCAGTATTTT. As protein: CASTRGLGTDTQYF.